A selection of T cell receptor beta chains follows, all from one sample in a study of blood T cell repertoires in COVID-19. Assay used: immunoSEQ multiplex PCR; TCRdb lists only in-frame clones, some missing. The sample includes fewer than 40,000 clones, about 86% of them seen just once. The source material was peripheral blood. These receptors came from a woman aged 70-85 years with active COVID-19. The CDR3 runs from the conserved cysteine through the conserved F or W. Each record gives: D gene, V gene, clone size, J gene, CDR3 DNA, CDR3 protein. The D gene is left open where the match is weak. Size is omitted from some rows. Given values are once, few, many or a class for expanded clones.

TRBD2	TRBV7-2	NA	TRBJ2-7	TGTGCCAGCAGCTTGAATCCGGGACTAGGCTACGAGCAGTACTTC	CASSLNPGLGYEQYF
TRBD1	TRBV5-8	NA	TRBJ2-1	TGTGCCAGCAGCTTGGACAGGGGGTCTTATCATGAGCAGTTCTTC	CASSLDRGSYHEQFF
TRBD1	TRBV10-3	NA	TRBJ2-1	TGTGCCATCAGTGAGTCCGCCGGACAGGGCGCTGAGCAGTTCTTC	CAISESAGQGAEQFF
TRBD1	TRBV2	NA	TRBJ2-2	TGTGCCAGCAGTCCCCAGGGGGCAAACACCGGGGAGCTGTTTTTT	CASSPQGANTGELFF
TRBD2	TRBV5-1	NA	TRBJ2-1	TGCGCCAGCAGCTTGGAGTTAGCGGGCTACAATGAGCAGTTCTTC	CASSLELAGYNEQFF
NA	TRBV6-5	NA	TRBJ1-2	TGTGCCAGCACCCTTAGAGGAGTCTATGGCTACACCTTC	CASTLRGVYGYTF
NA	TRBV11-3	NA	TRBJ1-3	TGTGCCAGCAGCTCCGGGAAGACTGGAAACACCATATATTTT	CASSSGKTGNTIYF
NA	TRBV30	NA	TRBJ2-7	TGTGCCTGCCACAGGGCCAAGACCTCCTACGAGCAGTACTTC	CACHRAKTSYEQYF
TRBD2	TRBV27	NA	TRBJ2-3	TGTGCCAGCAGTTGGACTAGCGGGGAAGATACGCAGTATTTT	CASSWTSGEDTQYF
NA	TRBV12-3/TRBV12-4	NA	TRBJ1-5	TGTGCCAGCAGTTTTGGGGGGGACCAGCCCCAGCATTTT	CASSFGGDQPQHF
TRBD1	TRBV6-5	NA	TRBJ2-1	TGTGCCAGCAGTTACGCCACCGGGACAGAGGTACTTGAGCAGTTCTTC	CASSYATGTEVLEQFF
TRBD2	TRBV7-2	once	TRBJ2-3	TGTGCCAGCAGCTTAGACTTAGCGGGGGGCGCCGATACGCAGTATTTT	CASSLDLAGGADTQYF
NA	TRBV3-1/TRBV3-2	NA	TRBJ1-2	TGTGCCAGCAGCACTGCAGGGTGGGGCTACACCTTC	CASSTAGWGYTF
NA	TRBV2	NA	TRBJ1-1	TGTGCCAGCATCGCGACAGAGATGAACACTGAAGCTTTCTTT	CASIATEMNTEAFF
TRBD2	TRBV9	NA	TRBJ2-1	TGTGCCAGCAGCGTAGAGAGCGGGGGGGCCCTTGAGCAGTTCTTC	CASSVESGGALEQFF
TRBD1	TRBV28	NA	TRBJ1-4	TGTGCCAGCAGTCGAGGACAGGGTAGGGAAAAACTGTTTTTT	CASSRGQGREKLFF
TRBD1	TRBV6-6	NA	TRBJ1-2	TGTGCCAGCAGACCGGGACAGGGGATAAACTATGGCTACACCTTC	CASRPGQGINYGYTF
NA	TRBV12-5	NA	TRBJ2-1	TGTGCTAGTGCCATAGGGGCGGACAATGAGCAGTTCTTC	CASAIGADNEQFF
TRBD2	TRBV12-3/TRBV12-4	NA	TRBJ2-3	TGTGCCAGCTCCCTTGAGCGGGGGACTACCCTATTT	CASSLERGTTLF
TRBD2	TRBV4-1	NA	TRBJ2-3	TGCGCCAGCAGCCGTTCGGGAGGGGGGGATACGCAGTATTTT	CASSRSGGGDTQYF
NA	TRBV7-8	NA	TRBJ2-2	TGTGCCAGCAGCTCTACCGGGGGCGGGGAGCTGTTTTTT	CASSSTGGGELFF
NA	TRBV28	few	TRBJ1-6	TGTGCCAGCAGTTCCGTTAATTCACCCCTCCACTTT	CASSSVNSPLHF
NA	TRBV29-1	NA	TRBJ1-2	TGCAGCTTGAGGGTTGCCCATGGCTACACCTTC	CSLRVAHGYTF
NA	TRBV12-3/TRBV12-4	NA	TRBJ1-4	TGTGCCAGCACGCGGGGCGGTGGGGAAAAACTGTTTTTT	CASTRGGGEKLFF